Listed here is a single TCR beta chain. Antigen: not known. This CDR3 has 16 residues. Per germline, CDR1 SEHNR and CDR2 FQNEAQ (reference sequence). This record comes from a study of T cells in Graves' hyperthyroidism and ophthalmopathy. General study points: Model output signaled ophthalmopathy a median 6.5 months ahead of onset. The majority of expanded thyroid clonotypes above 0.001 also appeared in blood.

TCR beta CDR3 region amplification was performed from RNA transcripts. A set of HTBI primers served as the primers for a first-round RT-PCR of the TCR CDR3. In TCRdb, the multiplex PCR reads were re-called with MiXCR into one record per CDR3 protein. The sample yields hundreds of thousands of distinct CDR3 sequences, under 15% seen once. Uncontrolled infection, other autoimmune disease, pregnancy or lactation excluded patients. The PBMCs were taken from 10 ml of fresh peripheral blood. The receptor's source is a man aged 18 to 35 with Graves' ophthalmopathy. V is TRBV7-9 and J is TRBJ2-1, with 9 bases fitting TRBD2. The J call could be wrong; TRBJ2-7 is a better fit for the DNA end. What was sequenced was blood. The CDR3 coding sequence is TGTGCCAGCAGCTTGGGGGGCGGGGGGGCGAAGAATGAGCAGTACTTC. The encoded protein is CASSLGGGGAKNEQYF.